The clone carrying this TCR beta chain was found a few times. Its antigen is currently unknown. The source of the sample is a study of CD8 T cells in ankylosing spondylitis. General study findings and limits: Relatively scarce in peripheral blood, disease-linked clones were CD8+. Reactive arthritis synovial fluid and blood were previously reported to contain some motif variants. One TCR beta motif, made up of eight highly homologous variants, appeared characteristic of ankylosing spondylitis blood. Significantly higher representation of disease-linked clones was reported for matched ankylosing spondylitis synovial fluid.

Generation of TCR beta libraries employed quantitative 5'-RACE incorporating molecular barcodes. From the 5' RACE reads, TCRdb called clonotypes with MiXCR, one entry per CDR3 protein. This table has roughly 300,000 distinct CDR3 sequences, approximately 8% appearing once. The sample was blood, either unsorted or a sorted T cell fraction (not recorded which). This TCR came from a male donor with ankylosing spondylitis.

CDR3 sequence: CASSLDPRGQGADTQYF. As DNA, the CDR3 is TGCGCCAGCAGCTTGGACCCTCGGGGACAGGGGGCAGATACGCAGTATTTT. The chain carries TRBV5-1 and TRBJ2-3, with 11 nucleotides matching TRBD1. Germline V lookup: CDR1 SGHRS, CDR2 YFSETQ. The CDR3 totals 17 residues. V lost 0 bases to trimming and J lost 4 bases; unmatched junction nucleotides: 7.